A single sample gave rise to the 14 T cell receptor beta chains below, sequenced in a study of blood T cell repertoires in COVID-19. Measured with immunoSEQ multiplex PCR; TCRdb has only the in-frame clones, and not every one. The sample contains over 200,000 clones, approximately 89% of which appear only once. The sequenced sample was peripheral blood. These receptors were taken from a man in his forties who had recovered from COVID-19.

V and J are TRBV5-1 and TRBJ1-4, with D perhaps TRBD1 (5 bases). Trimming removed 6 bases from V and 8 bases from J, with 17 bases in between. The CDR3 sequence is 14 residues long. CDR1 is SGHRS, CDR2 YFSETQ, per germline. This chain's CDR3 is CASTQGSVGEKLFF. The CDR3, as DNA: TGCGCCAGCACCCAGGGCTCCGTAGGGGAAAAACTGTTTTTT.

Remarks on this clone: Within the sample, other DNA sequences also encode this same CDR3. The rearrangement joins TRBV3-1 (or the pseudogene TRBV3-2) to TRBJ1-2; D unclear. Germline CDR1 reads LGHDT; CDR2 reads YNNKEL (reference sequence). The length of the CDR3 is 12 residues. Trimming took off 0 bases at V and 7 bases at J, with 6 bases between the two ends. DNA for the CDR3: TGTGCCAGCAGCCAAGATCCAGGTGGCTACACCTTC. Translation: CASSQDPGGYTF.

The genes are TRBV15 and TRBJ1-2; D might be TRBD1 (5 bases). The V gene lost 0 bases and the J gene lost 7 bases, with 9 bases spanning the gap. There are 13 residues in the CDR3. Germline V gives CDR1 LNHNV, CDR2 YYDKDF (reference sequence). The CDR3 DNA is TGTGCCACCAGCAGAGATATGGGGGGTGGCTACACCTTC. Protein product: CATSRDMGGGYTF. The entire variable domain, with the rest obtained from reference TRBV15 and TRBJ1-2, is as follows: DAMVIQNPRYQVTQFGKPVTLSCSQTLNHNVMYWYQQKSSQAPKLLFHYYDKDFNNEADTPDNFQSRRPNTSFCFLDIRSPGLGDTAMYLCATSRDMGGGYTFGSGTRLTVV.

The rearrangement uses TRBV7-8 and TRBJ1-2, with D perhaps matching TRBD1 (6 bases). Germline assignment: CDR1 SGHVS and CDR2 FQNEAQ. V was trimmed by 7 bases and J by 4 bases, leaving 19 bases between them. The CDR3 consists of 15 residues. This CDR3 is CASNPLTGSGYGYTF. CDR3 DNA sequence: TGTGCCAGCAACCCACTTACAGGGTCCGGCTATGGCTACACCTTC.

The chain employs TRBV3-1 (or the pseudogene TRBV3-2) and TRBJ2-5; D not certain. V lost 4 bases, J lost 4 bases, and 13 bases lay in between. The CDR3 runs to 14 residues. Per the germline V gene, CDR1 is LGHDT and CDR2 is YNNKEL (reference sequence). This chain's CDR3 is CASSPQRGIETQYF. The CDR3 nucleotides read TGTGCCAGCAGCCCCCAAAGAGGAATAGAGACCCAGTACTTC.

The chain links TRBV11-3 to TRBJ1-2; D ambiguous. The V end was cut by 3 bases, the J end by 4 bases, with 9 bases between. The CDR3 consists of 13 residues. Germline CDR1 is SGHNT and CDR2 is YENEEA. Written as DNA, the CDR3 is TGTGCCAGCAGCTTCTTCCCCCTCTATGGCTACACCTTC. It translates to CASSFFPLYGYTF.

The chain employs TRBV6-2 or TRBV6-3 and TRBJ2-1; 10 bases are a match to TRBD2. The CDR3 totals 15 residues. Germline CDR1 is MNHEY and CDR2 is SVGEGT. Trimming removed 2 bases from V and 10 bases from J; junction bases left unmatched: 8. CDR3: CASSYRAGGPVEQFF. CDR3 DNA sequence: TGTGCCAGCAGTTACCGAGCGGGAGGGCCAGTGGAGCAGTTCTTC.

With regard to this clone: One junction end disagrees with the germline gene, perhaps due to a read error. The sample holds other DNA sequences that translate to the same CDR3. The chain is built from TRBV7-9 and TRBJ2-5, with TRBD1 matching over 10 bases. Per germline, CDR1 SEHNR and CDR2 FQNEAQ (reference sequence). The CDR3 has 14 residues. The DNA of the CDR3 is TGTGCCAGCAGCCTGGGACAGGGGCAAGAGACTCAGTACTTC. It is translated as CASSLGQGQETQYF.

This chain connects TRBV7-2 to TRBJ1-6, with a tentative D call TRBD1 (5 bases). The germline V gene has CDR1 SGHTA and CDR2 FQGNSA. The CDR3 sequence is 16 residues long. The V end was cut by 4 bases, the J end by 7 bases, with 17 bases between. Here the CDR3 DNA reads TGTGCCAGCAGCTACAACCCAGGGATTCCGAATTCACCCCTCCACTTT. Translated, it gives CASSYNPGIPNSPLHF.

The chain is built from TRBV2 and TRBJ2-7, with D perhaps matching TRBD1 (6 bases). The CDR3 is 13 residues long. CDR1 is SNHLY, CDR2 FYNNEI, per germline. Trimming removed 11 bases at V and 6 bases at J, with 20 bases between. The CDR3 loop reads CAALWTRGGEQYF. CDR3 DNA: TGTGCCGCCCTGTGGACAAGAGGGGGCGAGCAGTACTTC.

The chain recombines TRBV7-9 with TRBJ1-6, with D tentatively TRBD1 (6 bases). Germline loops: CDR1 SEHNR, CDR2 FQNEAQ (reference sequence). V gave up 7 bases and J gave up 0 bases, with 10 bases separating them. CDR3 size: 15 residues. The CDR3 loop reads CASTQDSSYNSPLHF. As DNA, the CDR3 is TGTGCCAGCACCCAGGACAGCTCCTATAATTCACCCCTCCACTTT.

V is TRBV27 and J is TRBJ1-1; D uncertain. This CDR3 comprises 14 residues. V lost 5 bases and J lost 1, with 11 bases in between. Germline V gene data show CDR1 as MNHEY and CDR2 as SMNVEV (reference sequence). The CDR3 loop is CASSLQTGNTEAFF. The CDR3 region has the DNA TGTGCCAGCAGTCTCCAGACTGGGAACACTGAAGCTTTCTTT.

The rearrangement uses TRBV14 and TRBJ2-7, with TRBD1 matching over 8 bases. The CDR3 is 16 residues long. The germline V gene encodes CDR1 SGHDN and CDR2 FVKESK. With 0 bases clipped from V and 1 base from J, the junction kept 5 bases outside the gene matches. The CDR3 reads CASSQDRGRSSYEQYF. The CDR3 DNA reads TGTGCCAGCAGCCAAGACAGGGGGCGATCGTCCTACGAGCAGTACTTC.

The chain carries TRBV9 and TRBJ2-5; tentatively, D is TRBD2 (6 bases). V dropped 4 bases and J dropped 1 base, with 17 bases sitting between them. The CDR3 sequence is 16 residues long. Per the germline V gene, CDR1 is SGDLS and CDR2 is YYNGEE. Written as DNA, the CDR3 is TGTGCCAGCAGCCAAGGAGGGTTGGGGTCCCAAGAGACCCAGTACTTC. This translates into CASSQGGLGSQETQYF.